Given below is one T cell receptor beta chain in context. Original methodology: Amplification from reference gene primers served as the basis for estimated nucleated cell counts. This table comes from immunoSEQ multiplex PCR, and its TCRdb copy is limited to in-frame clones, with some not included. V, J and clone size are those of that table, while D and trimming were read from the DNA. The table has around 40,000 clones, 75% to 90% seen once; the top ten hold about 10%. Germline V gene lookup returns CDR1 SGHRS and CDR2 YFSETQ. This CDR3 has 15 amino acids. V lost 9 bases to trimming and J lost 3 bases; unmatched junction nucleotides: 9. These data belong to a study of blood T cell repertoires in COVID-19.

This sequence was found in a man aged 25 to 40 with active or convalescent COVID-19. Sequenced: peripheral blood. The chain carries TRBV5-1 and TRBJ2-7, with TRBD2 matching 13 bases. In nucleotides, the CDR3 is TGCGCCACCAACCAAGGGACTAGCGGGGACTACGAGCAGTACTTC. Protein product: CATNQGTSGDYEQYF.